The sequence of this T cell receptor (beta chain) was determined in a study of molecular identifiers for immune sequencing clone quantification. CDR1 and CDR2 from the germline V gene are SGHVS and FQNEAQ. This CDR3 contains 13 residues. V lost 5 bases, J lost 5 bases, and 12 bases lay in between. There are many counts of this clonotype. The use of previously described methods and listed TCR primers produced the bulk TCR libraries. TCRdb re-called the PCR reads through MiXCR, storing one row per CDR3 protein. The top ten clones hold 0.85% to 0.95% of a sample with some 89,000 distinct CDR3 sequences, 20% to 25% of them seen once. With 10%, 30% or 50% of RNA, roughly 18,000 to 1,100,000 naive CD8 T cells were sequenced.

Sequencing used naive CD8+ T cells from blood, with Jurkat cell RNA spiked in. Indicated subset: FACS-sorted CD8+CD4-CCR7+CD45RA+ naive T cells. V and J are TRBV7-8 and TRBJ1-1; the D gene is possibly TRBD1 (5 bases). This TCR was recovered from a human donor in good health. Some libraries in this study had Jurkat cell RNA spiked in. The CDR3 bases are TGTGCCAGCAGCCCAGCAGGGAGGACTGAAGCTTTCTTT. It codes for CASSPAGRTEAFF.